The table lists the clone carrying this T cell receptor (beta chain) with a few counts. The antigen is unknown. Germline loops: CDR1 MDHEN, CDR2 SYDVKM. The CDR3 is 16 residues long. J was trimmed by 4 bases and V by 10 bases; bases with no gene match: 14. This table comes from immunoSEQ multiplex PCR, and its TCRdb copy is limited to in-frame clones, with some not included. Found here are around 40,000 clones, 65% to 90% of them singletons; the top ten hold 22%. This specimen belongs to a study of radiotherapy plus CTLA-4 blockade in lung cancer. Regarding the study as a whole: Best predicting response, reportedly, were early blood T cell clone dynamics, with interferon-beta.

Source: peripheral blood, taken from a patient treated with radiotherapy plus ipilimumab. The chain combines TRBV28 with TRBJ2-2; TRBD1 agrees at 8 bases. The sequence came from a human donor with non-small cell lung cancer whose response to radiotherapy plus ipilimumab could not be evaluated. CDR3 coding DNA: TGTGCCACAAAAGGAGATTTTCAGGGGGCCACCGGGGAGCTGTTTTTT. Its translation is CATKGDFQGATGELFF.